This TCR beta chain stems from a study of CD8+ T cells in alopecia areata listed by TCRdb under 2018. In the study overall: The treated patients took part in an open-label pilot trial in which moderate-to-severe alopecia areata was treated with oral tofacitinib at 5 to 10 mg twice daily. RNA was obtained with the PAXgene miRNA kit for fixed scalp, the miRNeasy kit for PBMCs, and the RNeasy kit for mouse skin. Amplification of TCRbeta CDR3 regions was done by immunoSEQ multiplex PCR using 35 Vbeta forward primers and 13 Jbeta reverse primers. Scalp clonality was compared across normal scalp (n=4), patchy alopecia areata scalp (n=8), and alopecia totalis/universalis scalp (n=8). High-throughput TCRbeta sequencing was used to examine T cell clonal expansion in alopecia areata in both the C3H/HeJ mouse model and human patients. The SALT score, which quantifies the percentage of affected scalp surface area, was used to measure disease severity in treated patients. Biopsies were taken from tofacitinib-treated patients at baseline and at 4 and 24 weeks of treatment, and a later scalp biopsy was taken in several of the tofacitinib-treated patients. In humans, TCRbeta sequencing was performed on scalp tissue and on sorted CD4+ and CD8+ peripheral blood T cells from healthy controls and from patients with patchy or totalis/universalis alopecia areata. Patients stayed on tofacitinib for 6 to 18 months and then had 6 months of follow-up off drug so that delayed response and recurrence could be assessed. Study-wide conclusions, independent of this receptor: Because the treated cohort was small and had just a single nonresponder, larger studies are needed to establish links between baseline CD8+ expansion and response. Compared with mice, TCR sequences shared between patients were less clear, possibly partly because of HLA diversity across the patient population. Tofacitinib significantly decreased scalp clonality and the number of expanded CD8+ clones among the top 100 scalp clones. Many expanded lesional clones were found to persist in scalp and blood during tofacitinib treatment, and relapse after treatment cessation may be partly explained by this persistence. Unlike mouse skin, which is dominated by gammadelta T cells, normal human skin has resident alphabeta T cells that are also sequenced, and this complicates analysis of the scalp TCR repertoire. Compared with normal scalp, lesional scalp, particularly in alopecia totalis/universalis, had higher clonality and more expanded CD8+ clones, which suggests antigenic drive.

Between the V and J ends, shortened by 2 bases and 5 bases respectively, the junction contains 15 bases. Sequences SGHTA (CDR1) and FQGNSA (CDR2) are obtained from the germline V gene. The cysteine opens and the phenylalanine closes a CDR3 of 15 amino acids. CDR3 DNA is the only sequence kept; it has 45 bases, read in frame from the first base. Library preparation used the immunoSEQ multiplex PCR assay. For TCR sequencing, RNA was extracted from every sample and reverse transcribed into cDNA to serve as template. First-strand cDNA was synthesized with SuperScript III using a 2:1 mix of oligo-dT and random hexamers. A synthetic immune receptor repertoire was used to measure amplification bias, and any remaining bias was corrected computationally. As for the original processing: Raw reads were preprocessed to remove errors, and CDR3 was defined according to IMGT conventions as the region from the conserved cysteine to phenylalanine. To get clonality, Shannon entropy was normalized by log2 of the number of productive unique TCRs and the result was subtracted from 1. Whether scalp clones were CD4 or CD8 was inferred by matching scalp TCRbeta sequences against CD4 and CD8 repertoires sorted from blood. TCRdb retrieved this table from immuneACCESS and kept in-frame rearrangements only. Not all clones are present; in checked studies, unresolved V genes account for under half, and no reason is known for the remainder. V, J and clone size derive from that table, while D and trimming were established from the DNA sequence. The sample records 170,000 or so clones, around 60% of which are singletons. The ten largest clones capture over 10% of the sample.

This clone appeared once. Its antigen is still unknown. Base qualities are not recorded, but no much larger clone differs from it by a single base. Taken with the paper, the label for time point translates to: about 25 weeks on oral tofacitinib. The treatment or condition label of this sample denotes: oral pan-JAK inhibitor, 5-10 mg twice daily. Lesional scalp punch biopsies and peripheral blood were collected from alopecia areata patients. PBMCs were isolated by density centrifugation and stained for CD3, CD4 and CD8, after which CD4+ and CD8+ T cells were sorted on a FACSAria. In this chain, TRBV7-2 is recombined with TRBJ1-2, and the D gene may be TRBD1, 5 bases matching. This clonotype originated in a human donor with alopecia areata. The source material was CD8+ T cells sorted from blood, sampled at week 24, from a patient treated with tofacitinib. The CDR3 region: CASSLQGRGWYGYTF. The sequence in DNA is TGTGCCAGCAGCTTACAGGGTAGGGGTTGGTATGGCTACACCTTC.